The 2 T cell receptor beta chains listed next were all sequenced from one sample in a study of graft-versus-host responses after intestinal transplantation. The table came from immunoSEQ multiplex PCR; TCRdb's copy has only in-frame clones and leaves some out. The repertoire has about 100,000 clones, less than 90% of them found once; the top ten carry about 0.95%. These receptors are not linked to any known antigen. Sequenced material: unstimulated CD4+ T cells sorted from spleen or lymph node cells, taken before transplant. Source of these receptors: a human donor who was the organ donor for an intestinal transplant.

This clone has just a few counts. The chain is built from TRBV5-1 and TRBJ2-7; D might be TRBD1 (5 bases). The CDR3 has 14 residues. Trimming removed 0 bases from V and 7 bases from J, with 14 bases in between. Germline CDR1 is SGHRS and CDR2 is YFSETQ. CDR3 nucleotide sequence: TGCGCCAGCAGCTTGGTCGTTGGGGCGAAGGAGCAGTACTTC. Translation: CASSLVVGAKEQYF.

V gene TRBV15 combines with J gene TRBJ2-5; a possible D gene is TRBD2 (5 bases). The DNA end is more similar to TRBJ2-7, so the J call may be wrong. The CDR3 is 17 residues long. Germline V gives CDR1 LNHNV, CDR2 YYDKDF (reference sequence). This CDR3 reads CATSREIATQISYEQYF. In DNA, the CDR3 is TGTGCCACCAGCAGAGAGATAGCGACTCAGATCTCCTACGAGCAGTACTTC.